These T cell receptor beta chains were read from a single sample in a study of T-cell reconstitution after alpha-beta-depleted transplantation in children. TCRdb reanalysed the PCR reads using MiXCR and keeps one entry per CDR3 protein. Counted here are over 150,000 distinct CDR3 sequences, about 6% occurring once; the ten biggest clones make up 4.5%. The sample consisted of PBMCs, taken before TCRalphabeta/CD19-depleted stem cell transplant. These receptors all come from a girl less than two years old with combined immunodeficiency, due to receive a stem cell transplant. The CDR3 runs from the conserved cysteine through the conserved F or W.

cdr3_aa: CATRLLAGGLGDTQYF
v_call: TRBV10-3

cdr3_aa: CSVDGTSGGKSSYNEQFF
v_call: TRBV29-1

cdr3_aa: CASSVLTGGQETQYF
v_call: TRBV6-1

cdr3_aa: CASSQWSGSGELFF
v_call: TRBV4-3

cdr3_aa: CASSPLATEAFF
v_call: TRBV11-1

cdr3_aa: CASSLTGNENEQFF
v_call: TRBV7-3

cdr3_aa: CASSQEVWRQETQYF
v_call: TRBV3-1

cdr3_aa: CSASLYRELVEQYF
v_call: TRBV20-1

cdr3_aa: CSAEVGDRRIGGYNEQFF
v_call: TRBV20-1

cdr3_aa: CASSLLQGMKTEAFF
v_call: TRBV7-9

cdr3_aa: CSARRLAGYEQYF
v_call: TRBV20-1

cdr3_aa: CATSGTGFGEQYF
v_call: TRBV2

cdr3_aa: CASRRDSRRAGANVLTF
v_call: TRBV7-8

cdr3_aa: CASSATGLNTEAFF
v_call: TRBV9

cdr3_aa: CASSLGGDGYTF
v_call: TRBV12-3/TRBV12-4

cdr3_aa: CASSWGPGWRYTF
v_call: TRBV12-3/TRBV12-4

cdr3_aa: CASSQDAGGRQETQYF
v_call: TRBV4-3

cdr3_aa: CSVKRTLAGVGYEQYF
v_call: TRBV29-1